These 23 T cell receptor beta chains were all obtained from the same sample, sequenced in a study of cytomegalovirus exposure and HLA in healthy donors. Primers included in the PCR were 60 Vbeta and 13 Jbeta primers. This table comes from immunoSEQ multiplex PCR, and its TCRdb copy is limited to in-frame clones, with some not included. The table lists 250,000 to 300,000 clones, nearly 95% of them singletons. Sequenced material: PBMCs. The receptor set was obtained from a girl aged 2-10 years in good health and CMV-seronegative.

The CDR3 is CASSLVWGGQLSNEQFF. The CDR3 DNA reads TGCGCCAGCAGCTTGGTTTGGGGGGGCCAGTTATCAAATGAGCAGTTCTTC. The chain joins TRBV5-1 to TRBJ2-1; maybe TRBD2 (7 bases). From germline, CDR1 is SGHRS and CDR2 YFSETQ. Between the trimmed V and J ends, which lost 0 bases and 7 bases, there was a span of 20 bases. This CDR3 is built from 17 residues. The full variable domain, its missing parts supplied by reference TRBV5-1 and TRBJ2-1, is KAGVTQTPRYLIKTRGQQVTLSCSPISGHRSVSWYQQTPGQGLQFLFEYFSETQRNKGNFPGRFSGRQFSNSRSEMNVSTLELGDSALYLCASSLVWGGQLSNEQFFGPGTRLTVL.

The chain joins TRBV5-1 to TRBJ2-5; D gene unclear. Germline V CDR1 and CDR2: SGHRS, YFSETQ. CDR3 length equals 12 residues. Trimming left V 6 bases short and J 4 bases short, with 10 bases between. For the CDR3, the DNA is TGCGCCAGCACCCTACCGAGAGAGACCCAGTACTTC. It is translated as CASTLPRETQYF.

For this clone: Other DNA variants within this sample encode the same CDR3. In DNA form, the CDR3 reads TGTGCCTGGAGTGTCGGGACTAGCGGCTACAATGAGCAGTTCTTC. Translated, it gives CAWSVGTSGYNEQFF. This sequence joins TRBV30 and TRBJ2-1, with 11 bases that match TRBD2. CDR3 length equals 15 residues. The junction had 1 base not matched to a gene; V was cut back by 0 bases and J by 3 bases. CDR1 and CDR2 from the germline V gene are GTSNPN and SVGIG (reference sequence).

V is TRBV27 and J is TRBJ1-2; TRBD1 is a possible D gene (6 bases). The CDR3 extends over 16 amino acids. Looked up from germline, CDR1 is MNHEY and CDR2 is SMNVEV (reference sequence). The germline V and J ends were trimmed by 4 bases and 2 bases, with 17 bases remaining between them. This CDR3 reads CASSSAISTGNYGYTF. The CDR3 nucleotides read TGTGCCAGCAGTTCCGCAATCTCAACAGGGAACTATGGCTACACCTTC.

The rearrangement uses TRBV18 and TRBJ2-7, with 11 nucleotides matching TRBD1. The CDR3 is 14 amino acids. Germline lookup yields CDR1 KGHSH and CDR2 LQKENI. The V and J ends lost 5 bases and 3 bases, in that order; junction bases with no gene match: 3. The CDR3 region is CASSFGTGGYEQYF. DNA for the CDR3: TGTGCCAGCTCATTCGGGACAGGGGGCTACGAGCAGTACTTC.

This chain joins TRBV6-1 and TRBJ1-4, with 8 bases that match TRBD1. J was trimmed by 0 bases and V by 10 bases; bases with no gene match: 7. The CDR3 runs to 15 residues. Germline V gene sequence: CDR1 MNHNS, CDR2 SASEGT. DNA for the CDR3: TGTGCCACCTCAGACAGGGGTGCAACTAATGAAAAACTGTTTTTT. It translates to CATSDRGATNEKLFF.

The chain employs TRBV2 and TRBJ1-2; D remains ambiguous. The CDR3 consists of 13 residues. The V end was cut by 4 bases, the J end by 0 bases, with 6 bases between. CDR1 is SNHLY and CDR2 is FYNNEI in the germline V gene. The CDR3 reads CASSVSANYGYTF. DNA for the CDR3: TGTGCCAGCAGTGTTTCAGCTAACTATGGCTACACCTTC.

The V and J genes are TRBV5-1 and TRBJ2-7, with 7 bases that match TRBD1. Looked up from germline, CDR1 is SGHRS and CDR2 is YFSETQ. The CDR3 covers 14 residues. The V and J ends lost 0 bases and 6 bases, in that order; junction bases with no gene match: 6. CDR3 sequence: CASSLGTGFSEQYF. In nucleotides, the CDR3 is TGCGCCAGCAGCTTGGGGACAGGTTTCTCCGAGCAGTACTTC.

This clone was observed once. The rearrangement links TRBV14 to TRBJ1-4; 7 bases are shared with TRBD1. The CDR3 is 14 residues long. The junction had 10 bases not matched to a gene; V was cut back by 7 bases and J by 8 bases. CDR1 is SGHDN and CDR2 is FVKESK in the germline V gene. CDR3 in amino acids: CASNRIGGEEKLFF. DNA for the CDR3: TGTGCCAGCAATCGAATAGGGGGCGAGGAAAAACTGTTTTTT.

The rearrangement joins TRBV5-6 to TRBJ2-7, with D possibly TRBD2 on 6 matching bases. Trimming left V 1 base short and J 7 bases short, with 15 bases between. The germline V gene encodes CDR1 SGHDT and CDR2 YYEEEE. CDR3 length: 14 amino acids. The CDR3 sequence is CASSLSQSAGEQYF. The CDR3 DNA reads as TGTGCCAGCAGCTTGTCACAGTCCGCGGGGGAGCAGTACTTC.

J is TRBJ1-5 and V is TRBV6-1; 10 bases match TRBD1. The J segment lost 6 bases and the V segment lost 7 bases, leaving 6 bases of the junction unmatched. Germline V gene data show CDR1 as MNHNS and CDR2 as SASEGT. This CDR3 spans 14 amino acids. CDR3 in amino acids: CASMTGGRGQPQHF. The CDR3 DNA is TGTGCCAGCATGACAGGGGGCCGGGGTCAGCCCCAGCATTTT.

The genes are TRBV9 and TRBJ2-2; 7 bases line up with TRBD1. CDR3 size: 18 residues. Germline V CDR1 and CDR2: SGDLS, YYNGEE. J gave up 0 bases and V 0 bases, and 8 bases lay outside the gene matches. The CDR3 spells CASSVATMGTANTGELFF. The DNA for the CDR3 is TGTGCCAGCAGCGTAGCTACTATGGGGACAGCGAACACCGGGGAGCTGTTTTTT.

V usage is TRBV29-1 and J usage is TRBJ1-1; weak D call: TRBD1 (5 bases). CDR3 length: 18 residues. Trimming left V 0 bases short and J 3 bases short, with 23 bases between. CDR1 is SQVTM and CDR2 is ANQGSEA in the germline V gene. In nucleotides, the CDR3 is TGCAGCGTTGAAGACCCATTAGATCAGGGAGGGTTTGACACTGAAGCTTTCTTT. Its translation: CSVEDPLDQGGFDTEAFF.

This chain connects TRBV30 to TRBJ1-5; 11 bases are a match to TRBD1. The junction had 10 bases not matched to a gene; V was cut back by 0 bases and J by 3 bases. This CDR3 is 18 amino acids long. The germline CDR1 and CDR2 sequences are GTSNPN and SVGIG (reference sequence). In nucleotides, the CDR3 is TGTGCCTGGAGTGTTCCCCTCGGGACAGGGGGGAACAATCAGCCCCAGCATTTT. Translated: CAWSVPLGTGGNNQPQHF. Looking up the rest from reference TRBV30 and TRBJ1-5 gives the full variable domain: SQTIHQWPATLVQPVGSPLSLECTVEGTSNPNLYWYRQAAGRGLQLLFYSVGIGQISSEVPQNLSASRPQDRQFILSSKKLLLSDSGFYLCAWSVPLGTGGNNQPQHFGDGTRLSIL.

This sequence joins TRBV5-1 and TRBJ1-1; maybe TRBD1 (6 bases). Deletions cut 3 bases from V and 1 base from J, with 13 bases between. In germline, CDR1 is SGHRS, CDR2 YFSETQ. The CDR3 length is 15 residues. CDR3 loop: CASSYPDRPNTEAFF. As DNA, the CDR3 is TGCGCCAGCAGCTACCCTGACAGGCCGAACACTGAAGCTTTCTTT.

The chain carries TRBV5-1 and TRBJ2-3; 8 bases match TRBD1. Per the germline V gene, CDR1 is SGHRS and CDR2 is YFSETQ. Trimming took 3 bases from V and 1 from J; bases not matched to a gene: 1. This CDR3 has 14 amino acids. This CDR3 reads CASSSGQGTDTQYF. CDR3 DNA: TGCGCCAGCAGCTCGGGACAGGGCACAGATACGCAGTATTTT.

A single count supports this clone. This rearrangement joins TRBV11-1 to TRBJ2-7; D is perhaps TRBD2 (6 bases). V was trimmed by 5 bases and J by 2 bases, leaving 10 bases between them. This CDR3 region has 13 residues. Germline V gene lookup returns CDR1 SGHAT and CDR2 FQDESV (reference sequence). In DNA, the CDR3 is TGTGCCAGCAGCCGCGGGATTCCCTACGAGCAGTACTTC. Translated: CASSRGIPYEQYF.

The CDR3 loop reads CASSSRPGTSTEAFF. The DNA of the CDR3 is TGTGCCAGCAGTTCGCGTCCCGGGACATCCACTGAAGCTTTCTTT. The chain uses TRBV6-1 and TRBJ1-1, with a tentative D call TRBD1 (6 bases). CDR3 length equals 15 residues. Germline V gene lookup returns CDR1 MNHNS and CDR2 SASEGT. V shed 5 bases and J shed 4 bases, with 17 bases lying between them.

The chain carries TRBV5-6 and TRBJ2-1; D may be TRBD2 (5 bases). This CDR3 spans 12 amino acids. V lost 0 bases and J 10 bases, leaving 8 bases between the germline ends. Germline CDR1 and CDR2: SGHDT and YYEEEE. CDR3 region: CASSLGGQEQFF. The CDR3 DNA follows: TGTGCCAGCAGCTTGGGAGGGCAGGAGCAGTTCTTC.

The chain joins TRBV15 to TRBJ2-7, with a weak D call TRBD1 (6 bases). With 1 base removed from V and 8 bases from J, the gap between germline ends came to 18 bases. Germline V gene data show CDR1 as LNHNV and CDR2 as YYDKDF (reference sequence). The CDR3 runs to 15 residues. CDR3 DNA: TGTGCCACCAGCAGAGTCCAGGACAGAAACCCCAAGCAGTACTTC. It codes for CATSRVQDRNPKQYF.

V is TRBV28 and J is TRBJ1-5; weak D call: TRBD1 (5 bases). Germline CDR1 and CDR2: MDHEN and SYDVKM. CDR3 length: 15 amino acids. V dropped 1 base and J dropped 6 bases, with 13 bases sitting between them. As DNA, the CDR3 is TGTGCCAGCAGTTTATCCCACCAGGGCGGTCAGCCCCAGCATTTT. Protein sequence: CASSLSHQGGQPQHF.

The rearrangement links TRBV30 to TRBJ1-1; a weak D match, TRBD1 (5 bases). Trimming took off 3 bases at V and 2 bases at J, with 19 bases between the two ends. Germline V gene data show CDR1 as GTSNPN and CDR2 as SVGIG (reference sequence). CDR3 size: 16 residues. The CDR3 nucleotides are TGTGCCTGGAGACGAACCCTTCGACAGCCTAACACTGAAGCTTTCTTT. This encodes CAWRRTLRQPNTEAFF.

The chain uses TRBV30 and TRBJ2-1, with D possibly being TRBD2 (5 bases). V was cut by 0 bases and J by 3 bases, with 15 bases left in between. The length of the CDR3 is 16 residues. Germline CDR1 is GTSNPN and CDR2 is SVGIG (reference sequence). CDR3 bases: TGTGCCTGGAGTGTACTGCTCCAACGGGGCTACAATGAGCAGTTCTTC. Its protein is CAWSVLLQRGYNEQFF.